The entry below gives a single TCR beta chain sequence along with its context. Its antigen specificity is not known. Nothing much larger sits one base from this clone, and base qualities are not available. The record originates from a study of Ad26.COV2.S vaccination and SARS-CoV-2 variants (dated by TCRdb to about 2021). Regarding the research as a whole: Donors in the vaccine arm were drawn from COV1001, a multicentre, randomized, double-blind, placebo-controlled phase I-IIa trial testing Ad26.COV2.S in healthy adults. Ad26.COV2.S was administered intramuscularly at a dose of 5x10^10 or 1x10^11 viral particles, either as one shot or as two shots given 56 days apart. Sequencing of the TCRbeta repertoire served to evaluate the specificity and breadth of SARS-CoV-2-reactive T cell receptors following Ad26.COV2.S vaccination. The TCR-sequenced set comprised approximately 32 samples: around 20 Ad26.COV2.S vaccine recipients, 5 placebo recipients and 8 SARS-CoV-2 convalescent individuals. Trial participants were randomized into five groups of five: low-dose or high-dose Ad26.COV2.S given once or twice, or placebo on both occasions. Blinding of investigators to trial group allocation was maintained during experiments and outcome assessment. What the authors observed across the whole study: The authors noted that total T cell responses may have been underestimated by the TCR breadth and depth analyses. After vaccination, spike-specific CD8+ and CD4+ T cell responses were reported to show substantial breadth. Higher spike-specific TCR breadth was observed in Ad26.COV2.S recipients than in placebo recipients (P = 0.0014). The study lacked the statistical power to compare responses across vaccine doses or regimens. Vaccine and placebo recipients had similar non-spike TCR breadth, a finding consistent with the vaccine containing only spike.

Per the germline V gene (reference sequence), SGHNT is the CDR1 and YYREEE is the CDR2. For this chain, trimming is 0 bases at the V end and 14 bases at the J end, and the number of junction bases without a gene match is 10. Measured from the cysteine to the phenylalanine, the CDR3 is 14 residues long. Of all the DNA, just the CDR3 is kept, 42 bases in frame from base 1. The treatment or condition label, as the study defines it: roughly 20 received Ad26.COV2.S at low or high dose, single or two shots; 5 received placebo; per-sample allocation not given. Repertoires of vaccine and placebo recipients were sequenced from samples collected on day 63 after the first injection. In Cohort 1b, 25 to 30 adults aged 18-55 years were enrolled at a single site in Boston, USA, between 29 July and 7 August 2020. As a vaccine, Ad26.COV2.S was a replication-incompetent adenovirus type 26 vector that expressed a prefusion-stabilized SARS-CoV-2 spike protein derived from the original Wuhan strain.

The immunoSEQ Assay was the method used to sequence TCRbeta CDR3 regions. After extraction, genomic DNA underwent amplification by bias-controlled multiplex PCR, followed by high-throughput sequencing. The authors' analysis ran thus. Collapsing and filtering of sequences were performed to quantify the absolute abundance of each unique TCRbeta CDR3 region. T cell fraction was estimated by normalizing TCRbeta template counts to usable DNA, which was measured by amplifying reference genes present in all nucleated cells. Repertoire TCRs were annotated as SARS-CoV-2-specific when V gene, CDR3 amino acid sequence and J gene were exactly matched to a known reactive TCR set. The reference SARS-CoV-2 TCR set was obtained from MIRA and was filtered for enrichment in COVID-19-positive ImmuneCODE repertoires, whereby public or cross-reactive TCRs were removed. Based on the MIRA antigens, annotated TCRs were further analysed at the level of specific ORF or position within ORF. Breadth was defined as the number of annotated unique rearrangements divided by the total number of unique productive rearrangements, and depth was defined as the summed frequency of the annotated unique rearrangements. Two-sided Wilcoxon rank-sum tests were applied when comparing TCR breadth between groups. In TCRdb, the immuneACCESS table is reduced to in-frame sequences with V and J assigned. These tables do not hold every clone; where another copy was compared, an unresolved V gene accounts for under half, and the others remain unexplained. The V and J calls and clone size were taken over from that table, and D and trimming were inferred from the DNA. The sample table contains about 460,000 clones; only one count was recorded for about 89% of them. The ten most abundant clones make up 1.7% of the sample.

The TCR sequence derives from a person between 18 and 65 years old who received the Ad26.COV2.S COVID-19 vaccine or a placebo. The starting material was peripheral blood, obtained in a trial of Ad26.COV2.S vaccine versus placebo. Recombination connected TRBV5-4 to TRBJ2-1, with 8 middle bases fitting TRBD2. The CDR3 is CASSLDGSGTGKFF. The DNA is as follows: TGTGCCAGCAGCTTGGATGGTAGCGGGACCGGAAAGTTCTTC.